This T cell receptor (beta chain) was obtained from a study of blood T cell repertoires in COVID-19. Study-wide context: Nucleic acid was either cDNA or gDNA, and it came from T cells, B-cell-depleted T cells, or PBMCs.

Measured with immunoSEQ multiplex PCR; TCRdb has only the in-frame clones, and not every one. The sample shows about 73,000 clones, more than 70% of them seen only once. The CDR3 contains 15 residues. The germline V and J ends were trimmed by 3 bases and 5 bases, with 17 bases remaining between them. Per the germline V gene, CDR1 is SQVTM and CDR2 is ANQGSEA. Sequenced input: peripheral blood. The V and J genes are TRBV29-1 and TRBJ2-1; maybe TRBD1 (6 bases). The clonotype was recovered from a man aged 50 to 59 with active COVID-19. This CDR3 is CSVDSQGYYNNEQFF. The CDR3 bases are TGCAGCGTTGATTCGCAGGGGTATTATAACAATGAGCAGTTCTTC.